This TCR beta chain was captured by sequencing in a study of post-analysis software for immune sequencing data. Study findings and constraints: Patients showed TRBV5-6, TRBV5-1 and TRBV20-1 among a few TRBV segments more frequent than in controls.

Researchers reported that TCR beta cDNA libraries carried unique molecular identifiers. MiXCR was run by TCRdb on the PCR reads, yielding one entry per CDR3 protein. The data contain approximately 770,000 distinct CDR3 sequences, just over 45% of them singletons. The CDR3 is 14 residues long. CDR1 is LGHDT, CDR2 YNNKEL, per germline (reference sequence). The germline V and J ends were trimmed by 4 bases and 11 bases, with 20 bases remaining between them. Remarks on this clonotype: The antigen is undetermined.

J is TRBJ2-5 and V is TRBV3-1; D is possibly TRBD2 (6 bases). The TCR sequence derives from a girl under 18 with multiple sclerosis. Sequenced material: blood. The CDR3 DNA sequence: TGTGCCAGCAGCCTTAGCGGCGGGGCGTACGGGCAGTACTTC. Translating gives CASSLSGGAYGQYF.